Listed here are 18 T cell receptor beta chains from one sample, sequenced in a study of blood T cells in healthy people across ages. Primers used in a second PCR of roughly 7 to 11 cycles were a sample-barcoded 5' primer and a J-beta primer mix. TCRdb re-derived calls from the 5' RACE reads in MiXCR, one entry per CDR3 protein. The sample holds some 1.5 million distinct CDR3 sequences, approximately 30% seen once. Material for sequencing was blood. The source is a woman aged 25 to 39 in good health.

In this sample, this clonotype turned up many times. This sequence joins TRBV21-1 and TRBJ2-7. TRBV21-1 is a pseudogene segment. The CDR3 runs 14 residues. The CDR3 region is CASSKVGSIYEQYF. CDR3 nucleotides: TGTGCCAGCAGCAAAGTAGGAAGTATCTACGAGCAGTACTTC.

This clonotype occurred many times. The chain employs TRBV10-3 and TRBJ2-1, with 11 bases lining up with TRBD1. Germline V lookup: CDR1 ENHRY, CDR2 SYGVKD. J lost 5 bases, V lost 8 bases, and 5 bases had no gene match. CDR3 length equals 14 residues. In DNA, the CDR3 is TGTGCCATCGGGGGACAGGGGGAAAACAATGAGCAGTTCTTC. The encoded protein is CAIGGQGENNEQFF.

J is TRBJ2-7 and V is TRBV6-1, with unresolved D. This CDR3 has 16 amino acids. V was shortened by 6 bases and J by 0 bases, with 18 bases between the two germline ends. Germline lookup yields CDR1 MNHNS and CDR2 SASEGT. The DNA for the CDR3 is TGTGCCAGCAGCCTTCCCGCGGATCAGAGCTCCTACGAGCAGTACTTC. Amino acid sequence: CASSLPADQSSYEQYF.

CDR3 amino acids: CASSATGAHEKLFF. Here the CDR3 DNA reads TGTGCCAGCAGCGCCACCGGGGCCCATGAAAAACTGTTTTTT. The V gene is TRBV9, the J gene TRBJ1-4; tentatively, D is TRBD1 (5 bases). This CDR3 contains 14 residues. V was clipped by 3 bases and J by 6 bases, with 12 bases between them. Germline V gene data show CDR1 as SGDLS and CDR2 as YYNGEE.

Ten or more counts support this clonotype. The chain couples TRBV6-6 to TRBJ2-7; 9 bases agree with TRBD1. V was clipped by 5 bases and J by 5 bases; unmatched bases: 10. Germline V gives CDR1 MNHNY, CDR2 SVGAGI (reference sequence). CDR3 length: 15 amino acids. CDR3 sequence (DNA): TGTGCCAGCAGTGTTACAGGGGGCAACGGAAACGAGCAGTACTTC. This translates into CASSVTGGNGNEQYF.

V usage is TRBV14 and J usage is TRBJ1-1; the D is unclear. Germline CDR1 SGHDN, CDR2 FVKESK. The CDR3 contains 13 residues. With 5 bases removed from V and 3 bases from J, the gap between germline ends came to 10 bases. This CDR3 is CASSVFVDTEAFF. CDR3 DNA sequence: TGTGCCAGCAGCGTCTTTGTTGACACTGAAGCTTTCTTT.

The chain has TRBV20-1 and TRBJ2-3; 9 bases fit TRBD2. The junction had 12 bases not matched to a gene; V was cut back by 0 bases and J by 8 bases. The CDR3 length is 16 residues. Germline V gives CDR1 DFQATT, CDR2 SNEGSKA (reference sequence). CDR3: CSARDRLAGEQGTQYF. The CDR3, as DNA: TGCAGTGCTAGAGATCGATTAGCGGGGGAACAGGGTACGCAGTATTTT.

This chain links TRBV10-3 with TRBJ1-2; weak D call: TRBD1 (5 bases). The CDR3 spans 15 residues. Per the germline V gene, CDR1 is ENHRY and CDR2 is SYGVKD. V was shortened by 3 bases and J by 6 bases, with 17 bases between the two germline ends. The chain's CDR3 is CAISDPGTEGDGYTF. CDR3 DNA: TGTGCCATCAGTGACCCAGGGACCGAGGGCGATGGCTACACCTTC.

This clonotype was counted a few times. This rearrangement joins TRBV6-6 to TRBJ2-5, with TRBD1 as a possible D gene (7 bases). Germline-derived CDR1 and CDR2 are MNHNY and SVGAGI (reference sequence). The CDR3 length is 14 residues. Trimming took off 7 bases at V and 5 bases at J, with 17 bases between the two ends. CDR3 DNA: TGTGCCAGCACCAGACCAGGGGGGACGGAGACCCAGTACTTC. As protein: CASTRPGGTETQYF.

The V call is TRBV29-1, the J call TRBJ1-2, with a possible D match to TRBD1 (6 bases). The V and J ends lost 2 bases and 3 bases respectively, with 10 bases between them. The CDR3 is made up of 13 amino acids. Looked up from germline, CDR1 is SQVTM and CDR2 is ANQGSEA. The CDR3 nucleotides read TGCAGCGTTGAACAGGGGCTCTACTATGGCTACACCTTC. Encoded protein: CSVEQGLYYGYTF.

This clonotype occurred many times. This chain uses TRBV5-1 with TRBJ2-7; 7 bases are a match to TRBD1. Germline V lookup: CDR1 SGHRS, CDR2 YFSETQ. The CDR3 runs to 15 residues. The junction had 6 bases not matched to a gene; V was cut back by 0 bases and J by 3 bases. The CDR3 is CASSLAGGNNYEQYF. As DNA, the CDR3 is TGCGCCAGCAGCTTGGCAGGGGGTAATAACTACGAGCAGTACTTC. The complete variable domain, with remaining parts taken from reference TRBV5-1 and TRBJ2-7, reads KAGVTQTPRYLIKTRGQQVTLSCSPISGHRSVSWYQQTPGQGLQFLFEYFSETQRNKGNFPGRFSGRQFSNSRSEMNVSTLELGDSALYLCASSLAGGNNYEQYFGPGTRLTVT.

Ten or more counts support this clonotype. The junction and the germline gene differ at one end; a read error may be behind it. The rearrangement joins TRBV5-1 to TRBJ2-3; D is possibly TRBD1 or TRBD2 (6 bases each). From germline, CDR1 is SGHRS and CDR2 YFSETQ. The CDR3 is 14 amino acids. CDR3 in amino acids: CASSLGGTTDTQYF. The CDR3 DNA is TGTGCCAGCAGCTTAGGGGGGACCACAGATACGCAGTATTTT.

This clonotype was counted only a few times. The V and J genes are TRBV7-2 and TRBJ2-1; D perhaps matches TRBD2 (5 bases). This CDR3 is built from 16 residues. The V and J ends lost 1 base and 2 bases respectively, with 12 bases between them. Germline CDR1 SGHTA, CDR2 FQGNSA. CDR3 nucleotides: TGTGCCAGCAGCTTAGATAGCGCCGGCCCCTACAATGAGCAGTTCTTC. It translates to CASSLDSAGPYNEQFF.

This clonotype came up a few times. The CDR3 DNA reads as TGTGCCAGCAGTCGGGGGAGTTCGAATGAGCAGTTCTTC. It codes for CASSRGSSNEQFF. The rearrangement links TRBV4-2 to TRBJ2-1, with D possibly matching TRBD2 (6 bases). V gave up 6 bases and J gave up 7 bases, with 13 bases separating them. This CDR3 region has 13 residues. CDR1 is LGHNA, CDR2 YNFKEQ, per germline.

This clonotype has a handful of counts. This chain links TRBV29-1 with TRBJ2-7; tentative D call: TRBD1 (5 bases). The V gene's germline CDR1 is SQVTM and CDR2 ANQGSEA. This CDR3 region has 15 residues. Trimming pared 1 base from V and 7 bases from J, leaving 20 bases between. As DNA, the CDR3 is TGCAGCGTTGAAGGGACACCCCTCCGGAACAATGAGCAGTACTTC. As protein: CSVEGTPLRNNEQYF.

This clonotype was picked up a small number of times. The V call is TRBV29-1, the J call TRBJ2-7; D is perhaps TRBD1 or TRBD2 (6 bases each). V was cut by 4 bases and J by 1 base, with 11 bases left in between. The CDR3 length is 13 residues. Germline lookup yields CDR1 SQVTM and CDR2 ANQGSEA. Written as DNA, the CDR3 is TGCAGCGTTGGGGAGGACAGATCCTACGAGCAGTACTTC. Translated: CSVGEDRSYEQYF.

This clonotype was seen only a few times. The chain couples TRBV7-2 to TRBJ2-1, with 8 bases aligning to TRBD1. The ends lost 5 bases at V and 6 bases at J; junction bases unmatched: 12. CDR1 and CDR2 (germline): SGHTA, FQGNSA. The CDR3 runs to 16 residues. The CDR3 protein is CASSPRTGLTINEQFF. CDR3 sequence (DNA): TGTGCCAGCAGCCCACGGACAGGGCTGACCATCAATGAGCAGTTCTTC.

This clonotype was counted at least ten times. The V and J genes are TRBV12-3 or TRBV12-4 and TRBJ1-5; D gene ambiguous. V lost 4 bases, J lost 5 bases, and 12 bases lay in between. The CDR3 spans 14 residues. The DNA for the CDR3 is TGTGCCAGCAGTTCCGACGGCCCCGATCAGCCCCAGCATTTT. Its protein product is CASSSDGPDQPQHF.